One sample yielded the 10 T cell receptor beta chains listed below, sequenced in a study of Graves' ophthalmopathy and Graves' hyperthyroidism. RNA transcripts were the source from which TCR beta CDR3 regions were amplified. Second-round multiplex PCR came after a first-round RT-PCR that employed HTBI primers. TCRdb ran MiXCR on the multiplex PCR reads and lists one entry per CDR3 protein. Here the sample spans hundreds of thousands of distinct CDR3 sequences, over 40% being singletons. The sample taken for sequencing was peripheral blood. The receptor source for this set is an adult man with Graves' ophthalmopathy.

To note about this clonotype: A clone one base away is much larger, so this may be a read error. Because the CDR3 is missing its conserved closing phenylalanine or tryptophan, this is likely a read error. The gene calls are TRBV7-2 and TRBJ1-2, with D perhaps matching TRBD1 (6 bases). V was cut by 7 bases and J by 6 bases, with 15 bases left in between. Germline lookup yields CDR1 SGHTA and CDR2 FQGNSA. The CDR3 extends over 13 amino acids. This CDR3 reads CASIRDIVHGYTS. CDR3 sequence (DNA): TGTGCCAGCATCAGGGACATCGTTCATGGCTACACCTCC.

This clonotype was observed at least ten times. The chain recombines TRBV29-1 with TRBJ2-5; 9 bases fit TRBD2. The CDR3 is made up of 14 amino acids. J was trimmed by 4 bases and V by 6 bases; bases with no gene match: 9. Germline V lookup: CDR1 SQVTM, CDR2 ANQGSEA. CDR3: CSVPPGGGAETQYF. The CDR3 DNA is TGCAGCGTCCCTCCCGGCGGGGGGGCAGAGACCCAGTACTTC.

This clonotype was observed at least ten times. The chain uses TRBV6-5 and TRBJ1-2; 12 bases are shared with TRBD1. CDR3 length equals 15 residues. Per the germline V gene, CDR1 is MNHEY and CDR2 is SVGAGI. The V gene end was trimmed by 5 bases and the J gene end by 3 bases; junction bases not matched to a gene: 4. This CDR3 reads CASSPGTGGDYGYTF. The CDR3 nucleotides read TGTGCCAGCAGTCCCGGGACAGGGGGCGACTATGGCTACACCTTC.

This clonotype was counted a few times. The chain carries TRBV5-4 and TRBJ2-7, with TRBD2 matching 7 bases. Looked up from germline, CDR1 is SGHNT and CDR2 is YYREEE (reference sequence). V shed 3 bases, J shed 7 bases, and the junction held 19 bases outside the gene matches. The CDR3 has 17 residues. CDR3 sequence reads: CASSYGSDRGLVNEQYF. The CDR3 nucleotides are TGTGCCAGCAGCTACGGGTCGGACCGTGGACTAGTCAATGAGCAGTACTTC.

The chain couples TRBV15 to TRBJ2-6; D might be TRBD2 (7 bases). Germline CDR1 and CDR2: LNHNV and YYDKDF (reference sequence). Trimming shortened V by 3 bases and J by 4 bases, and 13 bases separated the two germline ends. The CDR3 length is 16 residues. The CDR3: CATSRGGAAGANVLTF. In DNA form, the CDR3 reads TGTGCCACCAGCAGGGGGGGGGCTGCAGGGGCCAACGTCCTGACTTTC.

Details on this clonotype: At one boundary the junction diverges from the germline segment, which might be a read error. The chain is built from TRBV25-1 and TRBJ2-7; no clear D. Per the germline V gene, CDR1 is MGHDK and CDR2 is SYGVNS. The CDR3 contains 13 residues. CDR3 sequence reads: CASSEFVGKVSHF. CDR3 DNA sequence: TGTGCCAGCAGTGAATTTGTGGGCAAGGTATCCCACTTC.

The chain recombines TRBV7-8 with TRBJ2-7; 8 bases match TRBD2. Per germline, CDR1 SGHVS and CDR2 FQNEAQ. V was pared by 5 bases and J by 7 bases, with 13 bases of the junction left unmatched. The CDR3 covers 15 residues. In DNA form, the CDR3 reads TGTGCCAGCAGCGCCCTGAGGCTAGCGGGTAATGAGCAGTACTTC. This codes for CASSALRLAGNEQYF.

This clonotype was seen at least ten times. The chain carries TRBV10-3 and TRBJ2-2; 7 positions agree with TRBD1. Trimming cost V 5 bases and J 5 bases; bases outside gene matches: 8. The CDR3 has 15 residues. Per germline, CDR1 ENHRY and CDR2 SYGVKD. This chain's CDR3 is CAISPRDSDTGELFF. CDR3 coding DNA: TGTGCCATCAGTCCCCGGGACAGCGATACCGGGGAGCTGTTTTTT.

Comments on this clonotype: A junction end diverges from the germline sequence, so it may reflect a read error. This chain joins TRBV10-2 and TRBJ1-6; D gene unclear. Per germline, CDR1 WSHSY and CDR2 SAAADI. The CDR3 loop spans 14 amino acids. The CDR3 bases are TGCGCCATCAGTGTGGACCGGCATAATTCACCCCTCCACTTT. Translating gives CAISVDRHNSPLHF.

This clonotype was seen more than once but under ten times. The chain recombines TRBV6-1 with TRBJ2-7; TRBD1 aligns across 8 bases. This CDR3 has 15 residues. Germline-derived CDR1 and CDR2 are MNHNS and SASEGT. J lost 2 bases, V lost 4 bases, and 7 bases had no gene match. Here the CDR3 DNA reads TGTGCCAGCAGTGCACGACAGGGGCCAACCTACGAGCAGTACTTC. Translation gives CASSARQGPTYEQYF.